What follows are 17 T cell receptor beta chains derived from one specimen sequenced in a study of PD-1 blockade in classical Hodgkin lymphoma. The sample's time point: cycle 4 day 1 (C4D1), after less than 7 weeks of nivolumab. Each patient experienced a relapse that followed autologous stem cell transplantation, and brentuximab vedotin exposure varied. Profiled with immunoSEQ multiplex PCR; TCRdb holds only in-frame clones, not every one. The top ten hold over 15% of the sample, which has roughly 86,000 clones, 83% seen once. The material was peripheral blood mononuclear cells (PBMCs), obtained before the fourth cycle of nivolumab. All receptors derive from a human donor with classical Hodgkin lymphoma.

The chain links TRBV2 to TRBJ2-7, with D perhaps given as TRBD1 or TRBD2 (5 bases each). The CDR3 extends over 14 amino acids. V was pared by 6 bases and J by 6 bases, with 18 bases between. CDR1 and CDR2 from the germline V gene are SNHLY and FYNNEI. The CDR3 spells CASREVAGSAEQYF. DNA for the CDR3: TGTGCCAGCAGGGAGGTAGCAGGGAGTGCCGAGCAGTACTTC.

The chain is built from TRBV19 and TRBJ2-7; 7 nucleotides line up with TRBD2. The CDR3 length is 14 residues. Germline-derived CDR1 and CDR2 are LNHDA and SQIVND (reference sequence). With 9 bases clipped from V and 0 bases from J, the junction kept 8 bases outside the gene matches. The CDR3 is CASAWGGSSYEQYF. CDR3 DNA sequence: TGTGCCAGCGCTTGGGGGGGGAGCTCCTACGAGCAGTACTTC.

The CDR3 loop reads CASSPNPGTSVSGELFF. The DNA of the CDR3 is TGTGCCAGCAGCCCCAACCCGGGGACTAGCGTTTCCGGGGAGCTGTTTTTT. The chain has TRBV11-3 and TRBJ2-2, with 10 bases matching TRBD2. Germline loops: CDR1 SGHNT, CDR2 YENEEA. J gave up 6 bases and V 5 bases, and 12 bases lay outside the gene matches. This CDR3 region has 17 residues.

This clone was detected only a few times. This chain joins TRBV27 and TRBJ1-4, with 7 bases identical to TRBD1. V trimming: 6 bases; J trimming: 7 bases; junction bases outside the gene matches: 17. The V gene's germline CDR1 is MNHEY and CDR2 SMNVEV (reference sequence). The CDR3 loop spans 17 amino acids. CDR3 sequence reads: CASSGTVPGTRGEKLFF. The DNA for the CDR3 is TGTGCCAGCAGCGGGACAGTCCCGGGGACTAGGGGTGAAAAACTGTTTTTT.

This clone was observed once. The chain uses TRBV7-3 and TRBJ2-2; TRBD1 matches at 9 bases. V dropped 5 bases and J dropped 7; count of bases not matched to a gene: 5. Looked up from germline, CDR1 is SGHTA and CDR2 is FQGTGA. This CDR3 is built from 14 residues. This CDR3 is CASSVTGGGGELFF. The CDR3 DNA sequence: TGTGCCAGCAGCGTGACAGGGGGTGGCGGGGAGCTGTTTTTT.

The chain links TRBV5-6 to TRBJ2-7, with TRBD2 matching over 10 bases. CDR1 is SGHDT and CDR2 is YYEEEE in the germline V gene. The CDR3 consists of 14 residues. V was pared by 4 bases and J by 2 bases, with 3 bases of the junction left unmatched. As DNA, the CDR3 is TGTGCCAGCAGCCGGAGCGGGAGGGCCTACGAGCAGTACTTC. Its translation: CASSRSGRAYEQYF. Full variable domain (remainder filled in from reference TRBV5-6 and TRBJ2-7): DAGVTQSPTHLIKTRGQQVTLRCSPKSGHDTVSWYQQALGQGPQFIFQYYEEEERQRGNFPDRFSGHQFPNYSSELNVNALLLGDSALYLCASSRSGRAYEQYFGPGTRLTVT.

CDR3 loop: CASRPRLRGISQPQHF. The CDR3 DNA sequence: TGTGCCAGCAGACCCCGACTCAGGGGTATTAGTCAGCCCCAGCATTTT. The chain employs TRBV28 and TRBJ1-5; D might be TRBD1 (6 bases). Trimming removed 6 bases from V and 6 bases from J, with 21 bases in between. CDR1 is MDHEN and CDR2 is SYDVKM in the germline V gene. The CDR3 contains 16 residues. The full variable domain, its missing parts supplied by reference TRBV28 and TRBJ1-5, is DVKVTQSSRYLVKRTGEKVFLECVQDMDHENMFWYRQDPGLGLRLIYFSYDVKMKEKGDIPEGYSVSREKKERFSLILESASTNQTSMYLCASRPRLRGISQPQHFGDGTRLSIL.

This clone was observed a few times. CDR3 bases: TGTGCCAGCAGTTCTTCCTCGGGGGCTCGGCAGCCCCAGCATTTT. This gives the protein CASSSSSGARQPQHF. The chain combines TRBV28 with TRBJ1-5, with D maybe TRBD1 (6 bases). Germline V lookup: CDR1 MDHEN, CDR2 SYDVKM. CDR3 length equals 15 residues. V dropped 4 bases and J dropped 7 bases, with 17 bases sitting between them.

This chain connects TRBV7-9 to TRBJ2-2; tentatively, D is TRBD1 or TRBD2 (6 bases each). Trimming left V 4 bases short and J 5 bases short, with 20 bases between. Germline V gives CDR1 SEHNR, CDR2 FQNEAQ (reference sequence). The CDR3 length is 17 residues. The chain's CDR3 is CASSSGGTRIRTGELFF. The CDR3 DNA sequence: TGTGCCAGCAGCTCCGGGGGCACACGGATAAGGACCGGGGAGCTGTTTTTT.

This chain's CDR3 is CAIKGAPNEKLFF. CDR3 coding DNA: TGTGCCATCAAGGGGGCCCCTAATGAAAAACTGTTTTTT. The chain employs TRBV10-3 and TRBJ1-4; 7 bases match TRBD1. Per the germline V gene, CDR1 is ENHRY and CDR2 is SYGVKD. The trim removed 7 bases at V and 3 bases at J, leaving 2 bases unmatched. The CDR3 loop spans 13 amino acids.

The rearrangement links TRBV6-5 to TRBJ1-3; D ambiguous. The CDR3 extends over 15 amino acids. In germline, CDR1 is MNHEY, CDR2 SVGAGI. The germline V and J ends were trimmed by 6 bases and 1 base, with 13 bases remaining between them. DNA of the CDR3: TGTGCCAGCAGCTCCCTGGGCGGGTCTGGAAACACCATATATTTT. It specifies CASSSLGGSGNTIYF.

This chain joins TRBV5-1 and TRBJ2-3; weak D call: TRBD1 (5 bases). This CDR3 is 13 amino acids long. Trimming removed 4 bases from V and 2 bases from J, with 8 bases in between. CDR1 and CDR2 (germline): SGHRS, YFSETQ. The CDR3 DNA reads TGCGCCAGCAGCGGTGGACACACAGATACGCAGTATTTT. It is translated as CASSGGHTDTQYF.

This clone has more than one count but fewer than ten. CDR3 bases: TGTGCCAGCAGTTATTCATCGGGGTCCGGGGAGCTGTTTTTT. Protein: CASSYSSGSGELFF. The V call is TRBV2, the J call TRBJ2-2, with D possibly being TRBD2 (5 bases). The length of the CDR3 is 14 residues. Between the trimmed V and J ends, which lost 5 bases and 6 bases, there was a span of 13 bases. The germline V gene has CDR1 SNHLY and CDR2 FYNNEI.

The rearrangement joins TRBV30 to TRBJ2-1; 9 bases fit TRBD2. With 6 bases clipped from V and 3 bases from J, the junction kept 3 bases outside the gene matches. The CDR3 runs 13 residues. Germline CDR1 and CDR2: GTSNPN and SVGIG (reference sequence). CDR3 DNA: TGTGCCTGCAATAGCGGGAGCTACAATGAGCAGTTCTTC. Protein sequence: CACNSGSYNEQFF.

The chain is built from TRBV7-9 and TRBJ2-3; TRBD1 matches 7 bases. This CDR3 has 14 residues. V trimming: 3 bases; J trimming: 4 bases; junction bases outside the gene matches: 4. Germline loops: CDR1 SEHNR, CDR2 FQNEAQ (reference sequence). The CDR3 sequence: CASSLTGSADTQYF. The CDR3 DNA follows: TGTGCCAGCAGCTTGACAGGGTCCGCAGATACGCAGTATTTT.

The chain employs TRBV15 and TRBJ1-4; D gene uncertain. In germline, CDR1 is LNHNV, CDR2 YYDKDF (reference sequence). Trimming stripped 2 bases from V and 4 bases from J, with 11 bases between. The CDR3 runs 15 residues. CDR3 sequence reads: CATSRQLPDNEKLFF. The DNA for the CDR3 is TGTGCCACCAGCAGACAGCTCCCGGATAATGAAAAACTGTTTTTT.

The rearrangement uses TRBV5-6 and TRBJ1-1, with TRBD1 identical over 8 bases. Per germline, CDR1 SGHDT and CDR2 YYEEEE. Trimming at V came to 4 bases and at J to 0 bases, leaving 2 bases not matched to a gene. This CDR3 comprises 14 residues. The chain's CDR3 is CASSPTGVNTEAFF. DNA of the CDR3: TGTGCCAGCAGCCCGACAGGGGTGAACACTGAAGCTTTCTTT.